This T cell receptor beta chain was captured in a study of shared clonotypes between healthy human individuals. General observations from the study: Memory subsets generally showed lower estimated richness than naive subsets. The study found lower generation probabilities in non-shared clonotypes than in those shared by all four donors.

Comments on this clone: The antigen is undetermined.

Method: immunoSEQ multiplex PCR; TCRdb's copy keeps in-frame clones and lacks some. This sample carries 330,000 or so clones, around 67% of them seen once, and the ten largest clones take about 10%. Every one of the donors was a Caucasian adult that lived in Nashville, Tennessee. Trimming shortened V by 6 bases and J by 2 bases, and 8 bases separated the two germline ends. This CDR3 is 12 amino acids long. Germline assignment: CDR1 MGHDK and CDR2 SYGVNS. The gene calls are TRBV25-1 and TRBJ2-7, with D uncertain. This TCR was sampled from a man aged 30-40 years in good health. The specimen was memory CD4+ T cells sorted from blood. Regarding subset: CD45RA-negative fraction. Here the CDR3 reads CASSLHTYEQYF. The CDR3 coding sequence is TGTGCCAGCAGCCTCCACACCTACGAGCAGTACTTC.